These 22 T cell receptor beta chains came from one sample sequenced in a study of blood T cells in healthy people across ages. The authors ran a second PCR of 7 to 11 cycles using a sample-barcoded 5' primer and a J-beta primer mix. TCRdb reprocessed the 5' RACE reads via MiXCR and lists one record per CDR3 protein. Among roughly 1,300,000 distinct CDR3 sequences listed, almost 60% were seen once. Specimen: blood. The origin of the receptors is a man aged 18-30 years in good health.

This clonotype was counted only a few times. CDR3: CSVEDFGGQPYEQYF. The CDR3 DNA follows: TGCAGCGTTGAAGATTTTGGCGGACAGCCTTACGAGCAGTACTTC. The chain uses TRBV29-1 and TRBJ2-7, with TRBD1 as a possible D gene (6 bases). The germline CDR1 and CDR2 sequences are SQVTM and ANQGSEA. This CDR3 region has 15 residues. Trimming removed 0 bases from V and 4 bases from J, with 16 bases in between.

The chain carries TRBV6-2 or TRBV6-3 and TRBJ2-7, with D perhaps matching TRBD1 (5 bases). The CDR3 sequence is 16 residues long. Germline loops: CDR1 MNHEY, CDR2 SVGEGT. V was clipped by 8 bases and J by 0 bases, with 20 bases between them. Here the CDR3 reads CASPDSDNLSSYEQYF. The CDR3 DNA is TGTGCCAGCCCCGACAGCGACAACCTTAGCTCCTACGAGCAGTACTTC.

The rearrangement joins TRBV7-9 to TRBJ2-3; D is uncertain. The V and J ends lost 5 bases and 4 bases respectively, with 10 bases between them. The CDR3 runs 13 residues. Germline lookup yields CDR1 SEHNR and CDR2 FQNEAQ (reference sequence). The CDR3 sequence is CASSPVYADTQYF. CDR3 bases: TGTGCCAGCAGCCCAGTTTACGCAGATACGCAGTATTTT.

This chain links TRBV7-9 with TRBJ1-2; 7 bases line up with TRBD1. CDR1 SEHNR and CDR2 FQNEAQ come from the germline V gene (reference sequence). This CDR3 spans 15 amino acids. With 4 bases clipped from V and 2 bases from J, the junction kept 7 bases outside the gene matches. The CDR3 DNA reads TGTGCCAGCAGCTCCGAGACAGGGCTCAACTATGGCTACACCTTC. Translation: CASSSETGLNYGYTF.

The rearrangement links TRBV20-1 to TRBJ2-7, with a weak D call TRBD1 (5 bases). The CDR3 length is 14 residues. Germline loops: CDR1 DFQATT, CDR2 SNEGSKA (reference sequence). With 3 bases removed from V and 3 bases from J, the gap between germline ends came to 15 bases. The CDR3: CSASDVRTYYEQYF. In DNA, the CDR3 is TGCAGTGCTAGTGATGTGCGGACATACTACGAGCAGTACTTC.

This chain links TRBV15 with TRBJ1-5; TRBD1 is a possible D gene (5 bases). The V gene's germline CDR1 is LNHNV and CDR2 YYDKDF (reference sequence). V dropped 0 bases and J dropped 6 bases, with 12 bases sitting between them. There are 15 residues in the CDR3. The CDR3 region is CATSREQVQGQPQHF. CDR3 in DNA: TGTGCCACCAGCAGAGAACAGGTGCAGGGTCAGCCCCAGCATTTT. Supplemented by reference TRBV15 and TRBJ1-5, the full variable domain reads DAMVIQNPRYQVTQFGKPVTLSCSQTLNHNVMYWYQQKSSQAPKLLFHYYDKDFNNEADTPDNFQSRRPNTSFCFLDIRSPGLGDTAMYLCATSREQVQGQPQHFGDGTRLSIL.

This clonotype was recorded a few times. This chain connects TRBV7-9 to TRBJ2-3, with 12 bases fitting TRBD2. With V trimmed by 8 bases and J by 5 bases, 11 bases remained unmatched. CDR1 and CDR2 from the germline V gene are SEHNR and FQNEAQ (reference sequence). The CDR3 runs to 16 residues. The CDR3, as DNA: TGTGCCAGCTACTCCGGGACTAGCGGGTGGGAAGATACGCAGTATTTT. It specifies CASYSGTSGWEDTQYF.

The V call is TRBV2, the J call TRBJ1-6, with 12 bases aligning to TRBD1. Germline CDR1 and CDR2: SNHLY and FYNNEI. V gave up 5 bases and J gave up 7 bases; unmatched junction bases: 12. This CDR3 contains 18 residues. For the CDR3, the DNA is TGTGCCAGCAGTCCTACCGGGACAGGGGGCCAGGGGAATTCACCCCTCCACTTT. Translation gives CASSPTGTGGQGNSPLHF. The whole variable domain, remainder taken from reference TRBV2 and TRBJ1-6, is EPEVTQTPSHQVTQMGQEVILRCVPISNHLYFYWYRQILGQKVEFLVSFYNNEISEKSEIFDDQFSVERPDGSNFTLKIRSTKLEDSAMYFCASSPTGTGGQGNSPLHFGNGTRLTVT.

The gene calls are TRBV2 and TRBJ1-2; D is perhaps TRBD1 (5 bases). Germline CDR1 reads SNHLY; CDR2 reads FYNNEI. This CDR3 is 13 amino acids long. The CDR3 nucleotides read TGTGCAGAGGTGGGGGACCCTGTCTATGGCTACACCTTC. Its translation: CAEVGDPVYGYTF.

This clonotype was seen only once. This sequence joins TRBV9 and TRBJ1-1, with D hard to call. The germline gives CDR1 SGDLS, CDR2 YYNGEE. Trimming removed 4 bases from V and 0 bases from J, with 10 bases in between. CDR3 length equals 14 residues. CDR3 bases: TGTGCCAGCAGCCCGATGCTCTTGAACACTGAAGCTTTCTTT. Amino acid sequence: CASSPMLLNTEAFF.

This clonotype was seen once. The chain combines TRBV7-9 with TRBJ2-3, with 7 positions matching TRBD1. The CDR3 covers 13 residues. Germline V lookup: CDR1 SEHNR, CDR2 FQNEAQ (reference sequence). J was trimmed by 9 bases and V by 2 bases; bases with no gene match: 5. The chain's CDR3 is CASSLSTGLTQYF. As DNA, the CDR3 is TGTGCCAGCAGCTTATCGACAGGGTTGACGCAGTATTTT.

The chain is built from TRBV3-1 and TRBJ1-1; TRBD1 might be the D (5 bases). There are 14 residues in the CDR3. V gave up 2 bases and J gave up 6 bases, with 13 bases separating them. From germline, CDR1 is LGHDT and CDR2 YNNKEL (reference sequence). The CDR3 region has the DNA TGTGCCAGCAGCCAACCGGGCCTAGGGGCTGAAGCTTTCTTT. As protein: CASSQPGLGAEAFF.

CDR3 DNA: TGCGCCAGCAGCCAAGAATCACAAGAGACCCAGTACTTC. Its protein product is CASSQESQETQYF. The V gene is TRBV4-3, the J gene TRBJ2-5; D gene ambiguous. Germline V CDR1 and CDR2: LGHNA, YSLEER. The CDR3 spans 13 residues. Trimming removed 0 bases at V and 2 bases at J, with 4 bases between.

The CDR3 region is CASSPTPGLQETQYF. DNA for the CDR3: TGTGCCAGCAGCCCTACTCCCGGCCTACAAGAGACCCAGTACTTC. The chain couples TRBV25-1 to TRBJ2-5; D uncertain. V was trimmed by 6 bases and J by 2 bases, leaving 16 bases between them. The V gene's germline CDR1 is MGHDK and CDR2 SYGVNS. The CDR3 totals 15 residues.

The chain combines TRBV24-1 with TRBJ2-2, with D perhaps matching TRBD1 (6 bases). Germline CDR1 is KGHDR and CDR2 is SFDVKD. V was clipped by 10 bases and J by 4 bases, with 15 bases between them. This CDR3 has 14 amino acids. As DNA, the CDR3 is TGTGCCACATCCCAGGGGATCAGCACCGGGGAGCTGTTTTTT. Its translation is CATSQGISTGELFF.

The chain recombines TRBV20-1 with TRBJ2-5, with 10 nucleotides matching TRBD2. CDR3 length: 14 residues. Germline assignment: CDR1 DFQATT and CDR2 SNEGSKA (reference sequence). With V trimmed by 2 bases and J by 5 bases, 5 bases remained unmatched. The CDR3 region is CSARTSGVGETQYF. CDR3 sequence (DNA): TGCAGTGCTAGAACTAGCGGGGTTGGGGAGACCCAGTACTTC.

The CDR3 loop reads CASSQVDDWGEAFF. In DNA, the CDR3 is TGTGCCAGCAGCCAAGTGGACGACTGGGGTGAAGCTTTCTTT. J is TRBJ1-1 and V is TRBV3-1; the D is unclear. Trimming removed 1 base from V and 7 bases from J, with 13 bases in between. The V gene's germline CDR1 is LGHDT and CDR2 YNNKEL (reference sequence). The length of the CDR3 is 14 residues.

The V call is TRBV20-1, the J call TRBJ1-5, with D uncertain. The CDR3 loop spans 14 amino acids. The germline CDR1 and CDR2 sequences are DFQATT and SNEGSKA (reference sequence). Trimming took off 3 bases at V and 3 bases at J, with 12 bases between the two ends. CDR3 protein: CSASLDAINQPQHF. DNA for the CDR3: TGCAGTGCTAGTCTGGACGCTATCAATCAGCCCCAGCATTTT.

This clonotype was recorded many times. The chain couples TRBV4-1 to TRBJ2-7; the match to TRBD2 covers 10 bases. CDR1 MGHRA and CDR2 YSYEKL come from the germline V gene. V was pared by 4 bases and J by 5 bases, with 5 bases of the junction left unmatched. CDR3 size: 14 residues. CDR3 loop: CASSPSGRNDEQYF. CDR3 nucleotide sequence: TGCGCCAGCAGCCCTAGCGGGAGAAACGACGAGCAGTACTTC.

Note on this clonotype: This clone may be a read error of a much larger clone one base away. V is TRBV29-1 and J is TRBJ2-1; unclear D gene. This CDR3 is 11 amino acids long. V lost 4 bases, J lost 10 bases, and 11 bases lay in between. The germline CDR1 and CDR2 sequences are SQVTM and ANQGSEA. The CDR3 is CSVGSSYEQFF. CDR3 sequence (DNA): TGCAGCGTTGGGTCCAGCTACGAGCAGTTCTTC.

This chain links TRBV7-9 with TRBJ1-1; maybe TRBD1 (5 bases). The V gene lost 7 bases and the J gene lost 7 bases, with 13 bases spanning the gap. CDR3 size: 12 residues. Germline lookup yields CDR1 SEHNR and CDR2 FQNEAQ (reference sequence). DNA of the CDR3: TGTGCCAGCATCCAAGGGGACCATGAAGCTTTCTTT. Protein product: CASIQGDHEAFF.

This clonotype was recorded a few times. The V and J genes are TRBV20-1 and TRBJ2-3; TRBD2 is a possible D gene (5 bases). Looked up from germline, CDR1 is DFQATT and CDR2 is SNEGSKA (reference sequence). CDR3 size: 16 residues. With 0 bases removed from V and 2 bases from J, the gap between germline ends came to 15 bases. CDR3 region: CSARDHWGVNTDTQYF. CDR3 nucleotides: TGCAGTGCTAGAGATCATTGGGGAGTAAACACAGATACGCAGTATTTT.